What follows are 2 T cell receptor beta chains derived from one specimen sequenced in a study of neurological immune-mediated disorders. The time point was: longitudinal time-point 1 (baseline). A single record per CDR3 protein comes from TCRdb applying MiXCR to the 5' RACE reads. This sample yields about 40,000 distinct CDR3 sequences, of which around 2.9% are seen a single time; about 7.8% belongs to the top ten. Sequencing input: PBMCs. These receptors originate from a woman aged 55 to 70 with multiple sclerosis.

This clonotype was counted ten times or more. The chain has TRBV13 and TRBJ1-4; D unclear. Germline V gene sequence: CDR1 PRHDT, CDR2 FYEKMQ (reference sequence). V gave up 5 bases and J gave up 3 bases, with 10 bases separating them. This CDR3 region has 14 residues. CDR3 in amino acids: CASSPGAANEKLFF. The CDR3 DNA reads TGTGCCAGCAGCCCCGGCGCAGCTAATGAAAAACTGTTTTTT.

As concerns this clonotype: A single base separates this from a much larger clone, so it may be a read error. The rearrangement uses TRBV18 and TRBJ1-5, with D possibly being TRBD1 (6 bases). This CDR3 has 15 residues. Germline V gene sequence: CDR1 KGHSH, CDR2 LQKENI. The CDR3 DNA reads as TGTGCCAGCTCGCCGAAAGTGGGGGCGGGTCAGTCCCAGCATTTT. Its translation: CASSPKVGAGQSQHF.